This TCR beta chain was recovered during a study of cytomegalovirus exposure and HLA in healthy donors. Study-wide results and limits: Later analysis suggested links between common viral pathogens and several top significant clusters. Analyzed later, most CMV-associated TCR beta chains appeared HLA-restricted. The study dropped some indistinguishable V segments, TRBV6-2 and TRBV6-3 among them.

Turning to this clone: What it recognizes is unknown.

The germline V gene encodes CDR1 PRHDT and CDR2 FYEKMQ (reference sequence). Trimming stripped 7 bases from V and 2 bases from J, with 10 bases between. The CDR3 contains 13 residues. The PCR was carried out with 60 Vbeta primers and 13 Jbeta primers. Original handling: About 9.9 million shared chains were among around 80 million unique TCR beta chains counted in a later analysis. Assay: immunoSEQ multiplex PCR; the TCRdb copy retains only in-frame clones and omits some. Clone size and the V and J calls come from that table; the DNA yielded D and trimming. The sample holds roughly 130,000 clones; 65% to 90% are singletons and the top ten take approximately 3%.

The sequence derives from a woman between 18 and 29 years old in good health and CMV-seropositive. The rearrangement uses TRBV13 and TRBJ2-3; weak D call: TRBD1 (5 bases). Sequencing was performed on PBMCs. The CDR3 DNA reads TGTGCCAGCACCTGGACATTCACAGATACGCAGTATTTT. It encodes CASTWTFTDTQYF.